These 24 T cell receptor beta chains share one sample of origin, sequenced in a study of T cell repertoires in cytomegalovirus infection. TCRdb ran MiXCR on the reads and lists one entry per CDR3 protein. The sample holds a few hundred thousand distinct CDR3 sequences, 15% to 20% seen once. Sample: CD8+ T cells from PBMCs. The receptors originated from a human donor in good health (CMV status not recorded). Some clones in this sample may be carry-over from other donors' samples.

This clonotype has ten or more counts. CDR3 nucleotides: TGTGCCAGCACCTATCGTAGGGGCAACTCCTACGAGCAGTACTTC. As protein: CASTYRRGNSYEQYF. The genes are TRBV7-9 and TRBJ2-7; TRBD1 might be the D (5 bases). In germline, CDR1 is SEHNR, CDR2 FQNEAQ (reference sequence). The CDR3 has 15 residues. Trimming pared 7 bases from V and 0 bases from J, leaving 16 bases between.

Turning to this clonotype: A single base separates this from a much larger clone, so it may be a read error. V is TRBV19 and J is TRBJ1-5; TRBD1 agrees at 7 bases. Germline assignment: CDR1 LNHDA and CDR2 SQIVND (reference sequence). The CDR3 is 14 amino acids. CDR3: CASSTRDSKQPQHF. CDR3 DNA sequence: TGTGCCAGTAGTACCCGGGACAGCAAACAGCCCCAGCATTTT.

This clonotype was picked up many times. The chain has TRBV7-8 and TRBJ2-7; either TRBD1 or TRBD2 may fit D (5 bases each). The CDR3 covers 16 residues. Between the trimmed V and J ends, which lost 1 base and 0 bases, there was a span of 13 bases. CDR1 SGHVS and CDR2 FQNEAQ come from the germline V gene. The CDR3 loop reads CASSLESGASSYEQYF. Written as DNA, the CDR3 is TGTGCCAGCAGCTTAGAATCCGGGGCGAGCTCCTACGAGCAGTACTTC.

This clonotype appeared many times. The gene calls are TRBV27 and TRBJ2-7, with D possibly TRBD1 on 5 matching bases. The CDR3 has 13 residues. V was trimmed by 3 bases and J by 6 bases, leaving 12 bases between them. CDR1 is MNHEY and CDR2 is SMNVEV in the germline V gene (reference sequence). The CDR3 DNA is TGTGCCAGCAGTTTCGGGTTAGGGGCCGAGCAGTACTTC. The encoded protein is CASSFGLGAEQYF.

The rearrangement uses TRBV9 and TRBJ1-5, with TRBD1 identical over 10 bases. V dropped 3 bases and J dropped 4; count of bases not matched to a gene: 7. This CDR3 contains 16 residues. Per germline, CDR1 SGDLS and CDR2 YYNGEE. CDR3 region: CASSGPGTGENQPQHF. CDR3 sequence (DNA): TGTGCCAGCAGCGGTCCCGGGACAGGGGAGAATCAGCCCCAGCATTTT.

The table lists this clonotype with a few counts. The genes are TRBV29-1 and TRBJ1-2; D gene uncertain. The germline V gene has CDR1 SQVTM and CDR2 ANQGSEA. The CDR3 is 10 residues long. Trimming pared 3 bases from V and 4 bases from J, leaving 3 bases between. Written as DNA, the CDR3 is TGCAGCGTTGATCTCTATGGCTACACCTTC. Its protein product is CSVDLYGYTF.

The gene calls are TRBV4-3 and TRBJ2-2; unclear D gene. Deletions cut 1 base from V and 3 bases from J, with 6 bases between. The CDR3 runs to 14 residues. Germline V CDR1 and CDR2: LGHNA, YSLEER. CDR3 in DNA: TGCGCCAGCAGCCAAGGGGTCGACACCGGGGAGCTGTTTTTT. Amino acids: CASSQGVDTGELFF.

This clonotype was counted at least ten times. V usage is TRBV11-2 and J usage is TRBJ2-3, with 10 nucleotides matching TRBD2. Trimming cost V 5 bases and J 2 bases; bases outside gene matches: 4. The CDR3 loop spans 15 amino acids. Germline CDR1 is SGHAT and CDR2 is FQNNGV. The CDR3: CASSILAGYTDTQYF. CDR3 bases: TGTGCCAGCAGCATACTAGCGGGGTACACAGATACGCAGTATTTT.

This sequence joins TRBV4-1 and TRBJ1-4, with a weak D call TRBD1 (6 bases). Germline assignment: CDR1 MGHRA and CDR2 YSYEKL. The CDR3 is 16 residues long. Trimming removed 2 bases at V and 3 bases at J, with 13 bases between. In nucleotides, the CDR3 is TGCGCCAGCAGCCAACATTGGGGGCAGTCTAATGAAAAACTGTTTTTT. Protein: CASSQHWGQSNEKLFF.

In its sample, this clonotype was seen many times. The V call is TRBV7-6, the J call TRBJ2-7; D is unclear. The V gene's germline CDR1 is SGHVS and CDR2 FNYEAQ. Trimming shortened V by 0 bases and J by 5 bases, and 8 bases separated the two germline ends. This CDR3 spans 13 amino acids. The CDR3, as DNA: TGTGCCAGCAGCTTAGCTAGGTCCAACGAGCAGTACTTC. It encodes CASSLARSNEQYF.

This clonotype has just a few counts. The rearrangement uses TRBV29-1 and TRBJ2-7; D call uncertain. With 4 bases removed from V and 6 bases from J, the gap between germline ends came to 10 bases. This CDR3 has 11 residues. The germline V gene has CDR1 SQVTM and CDR2 ANQGSEA. The CDR3 nucleotides read TGCAGCGTTGTTGGGGTAGGCGAGCAGTACTTC. Residues: CSVVGVGEQYF.

The table lists this clonotype with many counts. The chain has TRBV7-8 and TRBJ2-7, with TRBD1 matching 8 bases. The germline gives CDR1 SGHVS, CDR2 FQNEAQ. This CDR3 comprises 15 residues. With 3 bases clipped from V and 2 bases from J, the junction kept 6 bases outside the gene matches. DNA for the CDR3: TGTGCCAGCAGCTTGGGTAGGACAGGGACCTACGAGCAGTACTTC. It translates to CASSLGRTGTYEQYF. Full variable domain (remainder filled in from reference TRBV7-8 and TRBJ2-7): GAGVSQSPRYKVAKRGQDVALRCDPISGHVSLFWYQQALGQGPEFLTYFQNEAQLDKSGLPSDRFFAERPEGSVSTLKIQRTQQEDSAVYLCASSLGRTGTYEQYFGPGTRLTVT.

This clonotype was counted only a few times. The rearrangement uses TRBV4-1 and TRBJ2-1, with TRBD2 identical over 10 bases. The V and J ends lost 1 base and 6 bases, in that order; junction bases with no gene match: 6. CDR1 is MGHRA and CDR2 is YSYEKL in the germline V gene. This CDR3 has 16 amino acids. In DNA, the CDR3 is TGCGCCAGCAGCCAAGGCTGGAGCGGGGGGGTCAATGAGCAGTTCTTC. It specifies CASSQGWSGGVNEQFF.

The chain uses TRBV7-6 and TRBJ2-2; 10 bases line up with TRBD1. Germline V CDR1 and CDR2: SGHVS, FNYEAQ. V was pared by 5 bases and J by 6 bases, with 6 bases of the junction left unmatched. The CDR3 loop spans 15 amino acids. The CDR3 loop reads CASSLGTGVAGELFF. The CDR3 nucleotides are TGTGCCAGCAGCCTTGGGACAGGGGTGGCCGGGGAGCTGTTTTTT.

The chain carries TRBV5-3 and TRBJ1-5, with 8 bases aligning to TRBD1. TRBV5-3 is an ORF for which the function is uncertain. The ends lost 7 bases at V and 7 bases at J; junction bases unmatched: 10. CDR3 size: 14 residues. The CDR3 nucleotides are TGTGCCAGACAAGGGCCGACAGGGGCCCAGCCCCAGCATTTT. It translates to CARQGPTGAQPQHF.

This clonotype was counted many times. The rearrangement joins TRBV28 to TRBJ1-6; TRBD1 is a possible D gene (5 bases). Germline V gives CDR1 MDHEN, CDR2 SYDVKM. V lost 5 bases, J lost 0 bases, and 20 bases lay in between. CDR3 length: 19 residues. The CDR3 nucleotides are TGTGCCAGCAGTGAGCACAGGTCACTTTACGGCTCCTATAATTCACCCCTCCACTTT. It translates to CASSEHRSLYGSYNSPLHF.

This clonotype occurred many times. This rearrangement joins TRBV7-8 to TRBJ2-5, with D unclear. The germline V and J ends were trimmed by 8 bases and 0 bases, with 4 bases remaining between them. CDR1 is SGHVS and CDR2 is FQNEAQ in the germline V gene. This CDR3 has 11 residues. CDR3 nucleotides: TGTGCCAGCGGGTACCAAGAGACCCAGTACTTC. It is translated as CASGYQETQYF.

This sequence joins TRBV28 and TRBJ2-5, with a weak D call TRBD1 (7 bases). Germline CDR1 reads MDHEN; CDR2 reads SYDVKM. This CDR3 contains 17 residues. V shed 5 bases and J shed 5 bases, with 24 bases lying between them. CDR3 sequence reads: CASSLGGGPHYGETQYF. Written as DNA, the CDR3 is TGTGCCAGCAGTCTCGGAGGGGGCCCACATTACGGGGAGACCCAGTACTTC.

J is TRBJ2-7 and V is TRBV10-3, with a possible D match to TRBD1 (7 bases). Germline V gene data show CDR1 as ENHRY and CDR2 as SYGVKD. V lost 7 bases to trimming and J lost 0 bases, with 16 bases between them. This CDR3 region has 15 residues. The CDR3 sequence is CAITETGDSSYEQYF. The CDR3 DNA follows: TGTGCCATCACCGAAACGGGGGACAGCTCCTACGAGCAGTACTTC.

A few counts support this clonotype. This chain uses TRBV9 with TRBJ1-3; D is ambiguous. Germline CDR1 and CDR2: SGDLS and YYNGEE. Trimming removed 0 bases at V and 0 bases at J, with 7 bases between. The CDR3 runs to 15 residues. The CDR3 DNA follows: TGTGCCAGCAGCGTAGAGGCAGACTCTGGAAACACCATATATTTT. Protein: CASSVEADSGNTIYF. Looking up the rest from reference TRBV9 and TRBJ1-3 gives the full variable domain: DSGVTQTPKHLITATGQRVTLRCSPRSGDLSVYWYQQSLDQGLQFLIQYYNGEERAKGNILERFSAQQFPDLHSELNLSSLELGDSALYFCASSVEADSGNTIYFGEGSWLTVV.

The chain carries TRBV9 and TRBJ2-7; a possible D gene is TRBD1 (6 bases). The CDR3 has 15 amino acids. Germline assignment: CDR1 SGDLS and CDR2 YYNGEE. V was clipped by 4 bases and J by 1 base, with 15 bases between them. The CDR3: CASSPGVLSSYEQYF. In nucleotides, the CDR3 is TGTGCCAGCAGCCCAGGGGTTTTATCGTCCTACGAGCAGTACTTC.

This clonotype appeared many times. Compared with germline, one end of the junction differs, possibly owing to a read error. The rearrangement uses TRBV12-5 and TRBJ1-2; possible D gene TRBD1, 6 bases. The CDR3 covers 13 residues. The germline gives CDR1 LGHNT, CDR2 FRNRAP. CDR3 bases: TGTGCTAGTGGGTTGGACAGCGACTATGGCTACACCTTC. Protein sequence: CASGLDSDYGYTF.

Ten or more counts support this clonotype. The V call is TRBV20-1, the J call TRBJ2-1; 9 nucleotides align to TRBD2. The J segment lost 4 bases and the V segment lost 3 bases, leaving 1 base of the junction unmatched. CDR1 and CDR2 from the germline V gene are DFQATT and SNEGSKA (reference sequence). The CDR3 sequence is 13 residues long. In nucleotides, the CDR3 is TGCAGTGCTAGGACTAGCGGATACAATGAGCAGTTCTTC. It yields the protein CSARTSGYNEQFF.

V usage is TRBV4-3 and J usage is TRBJ2-3, with TRBD1 matching 10 bases. Germline trimming cut 0 bases from V and 8 bases from J; bases unmatched to any gene: 11. CDR1 and CDR2 from the germline V gene are LGHNA and YSLEER. The CDR3 is 17 residues long. The CDR3 spells CASSQEPGQGIDSTQYF. The CDR3 DNA is TGCGCCAGCAGCCAAGAACCGGGACAGGGGATCGATTCTACGCAGTATTTT.